A single sample is the source of the 30 T cell receptor beta chains below, sequenced in a study of OX40 agonist ivuxolimab in advanced cancers. Sequenced by immunoSEQ multiplex PCR; TCRdb stores in-frame clones only, minus some. The sample contains more than 55,000 clones, approximately 80% of which appear only once. The sample here was CD4+ or CD8+ T cells sorted from blood, taken in a trial of the OX40 agonist ivuxolimab. The receptor source for this set is an adult with an advanced solid tumor such as melanoma, head and neck, liver or kidney cancer.

The V call is TRBV19, the J call TRBJ2-1, with unresolved D. The germline gives CDR1 LNHDA, CDR2 SQIVND (reference sequence). The V end lost 5 bases, the J end lost 7 bases, and 6 bases lay between the germline ends. The CDR3 is 11 amino acids. The CDR3 spells CASSHRNEQFF. The CDR3 coding sequence is TGTGCCAGTAGTCATAGGAATGAGCAGTTCTTC.

The gene calls are TRBV11-2 and TRBJ2-3, with TRBD2 matching 14 bases. The V and J ends lost 5 bases and 3 bases, in that order; junction bases with no gene match: 4. The CDR3 contains 16 residues. Germline values: CDR1 SGHAT, CDR2 FQNNGV. The CDR3 DNA sequence: TGTGCCAGCAGCCCGGGGACTAGCGGGGGTACAGATACGCAGTATTTT. This encodes CASSPGTSGGTDTQYF.

The rearrangement uses TRBV7-3 and TRBJ2-3; unclear D gene. In germline, CDR1 is SGHTA, CDR2 FQGTGA. This CDR3 comprises 14 residues. Trimming removed 5 bases at V and 4 bases at J, with 13 bases between. For the CDR3, the DNA is TGTGCCAGCAGCCCGCGTACTGGAGCAGATACGCAGTATTTT. It is translated as CASSPRTGADTQYF.

The J gene is TRBJ2-6, the V gene TRBV2, with D unclear. With 10 bases removed from V and 0 bases from J, the gap between germline ends came to 13 bases. Germline V CDR1 and CDR2: SNHLY, FYNNEI. CDR3 length: 15 residues. The CDR3 sequence: CATDGRSSGANVLTF. DNA for the CDR3: TGTGCCACCGATGGACGCAGCTCTGGGGCCAACGTCCTGACTTTC.

V and J are TRBV6-6 and TRBJ1-6; a possible D gene is TRBD1 (6 bases). With 5 bases removed from V and 5 bases from J, the gap between germline ends came to 13 bases. Germline-derived CDR1 and CDR2 are MNHNY and SVGAGI (reference sequence). The CDR3 sequence is 15 residues long. CDR3 sequence reads: CASSVQGGNNSPLHF. CDR3 nucleotide sequence: TGTGCCAGCAGTGTACAGGGAGGGAATAATTCACCCCTCCACTTT.

In its sample, this clone was seen once. The genes are TRBV6-6 and TRBJ2-2, with D tentatively TRBD2 (5 bases). The CDR3 spans 13 residues. V was pared by 8 bases and J by 7 bases, with 14 bases between. Germline CDR1 and CDR2: MNHNY and SVGAGI (reference sequence). In DNA, the CDR3 is TGTGCCAGCCGAGGGAGCCCTAACGGGGAGCTGTTTTTT. It specifies CASRGSPNGELFF.

This clone was recorded once. V is TRBV4-2 and J is TRBJ2-7; TRBD2 might be the D (6 bases). CDR1 and CDR2 from the germline V gene are LGHNA and YNFKEQ. The CDR3 is 16 residues long. V was trimmed by 5 bases and J by 3 bases, leaving 20 bases between them. The CDR3 DNA reads TGTGCCAGCAGCGCGGGACCCGGGACGGACCTCTACGAGCAGTACTTC. Its protein product is CASSAGPGTDLYEQYF.

This chain joins TRBV5-1 and TRBJ2-3; D call uncertain. This CDR3 is 14 amino acids long. Germline values: CDR1 SGHRS, CDR2 YFSETQ. V lost 2 bases and J lost 2, with 9 bases in between. CDR3 in DNA: TGCGCCAGCAGCTTCGACATCCCCACAGATACGCAGTATTTT. Protein sequence: CASSFDIPTDTQYF.

The chain is built from TRBV19 and TRBJ2-3; the match to TRBD2 covers 14 bases. Germline trimming cut 5 bases from V and 8 bases from J; bases unmatched to any gene: 6. The V gene's germline CDR1 is LNHDA and CDR2 SQIVND (reference sequence). CDR3 length equals 15 residues. CDR3 nucleotide sequence: TGTGCCAGTAGTGCGGGACTAGCGGGAGTCACTACGCAGTATTTT. Its translation is CASSAGLAGVTTQYF.

This clone has a handful of counts. CDR3: CASRPGLENEKLFF. CDR3 nucleotides: TGTGCCAGCAGGCCGGGCCTTGAGAATGAAAAACTGTTTTTT. This chain connects TRBV2 to TRBJ1-4; D is unclear. The CDR3 has 14 amino acids. The germline V and J ends were trimmed by 6 bases and 5 bases, with 13 bases remaining between them. The V gene's germline CDR1 is SNHLY and CDR2 FYNNEI.

The chain combines TRBV10-2 with TRBJ2-5, with 7 bases lining up with TRBD2. CDR1 and CDR2 from the germline V gene are WSHSY and SAAADI. The CDR3 contains 16 residues. J gave up 3 bases and V 0 bases, and 7 bases lay outside the gene matches. CDR3 nucleotides: TGCGCCAGCAGTGAGTCAAAGGGACTACCCAAAGAGACCCAGTACTTC. This sequence encodes CASSESKGLPKETQYF.

The chain uses TRBV6-6 and TRBJ1-2, with D unresolved. The CDR3 has 14 residues. Per germline, CDR1 MNHNY and CDR2 SVGAGI (reference sequence). The V end was cut by 1 base, the J end by 1 base, with 7 bases between. This CDR3 is CASSYFGLNYGYTF. CDR3 DNA: TGTGCCAGCAGTTACTTCGGTCTTAACTATGGCTACACCTTC.

The chain couples TRBV4-2 to TRBJ2-7, with 9 bases that match TRBD1. With V trimmed by 5 bases and J by 4 bases, 15 bases remained unmatched. The germline CDR1 and CDR2 sequences are LGHNA and YNFKEQ. The CDR3 totals 17 residues. CDR3 nucleotides: TGTGCCAGCAGCTTATCTACGACAGGGGGGTATCTTTACGAGCAGTACTTC. It encodes CASSLSTTGGYLYEQYF.

In nucleotides, the CDR3 is TGTGCCAGCAGTTTCAGGGGGCAGAATTCACCCCTCCACTTT. Its translation: CASSFRGQNSPLHF. The chain uses TRBV6-5 and TRBJ1-6; 8 bases are shared with TRBD1. The V segment lost 4 bases and the J segment 7 bases; nucleotides outside the gene matches: 3. The CDR3 totals 14 residues. CDR1 MNHEY and CDR2 SVGAGI come from the germline V gene.

The genes are TRBV4-1 and TRBJ1-2; 8 bases match TRBD1. Germline assignment: CDR1 MGHRA and CDR2 YSYEKL. V lost 3 bases, J lost 3 bases, and 12 bases stayed unmatched. CDR3 length equals 17 residues. CDR3 DNA: TGCGCCAGCAGCCACTACTTCACCAGGGGGCTGGACTATGGCTACACCTTC. The encoded protein is CASSHYFTRGLDYGYTF.

V and J are TRBV7-2 and TRBJ2-2; D is undetermined. Germline V gives CDR1 SGHTA, CDR2 FQGNSA. The ends were cut back, 5 bases at V and 5 bases at J, with 9 bases in the middle. There are 13 residues in the CDR3. CDR3 nucleotides: TGTGCCAGCAGCCTCGTGAGAACCGGGGAGCTGTTTTTT. This gives the protein CASSLVRTGELFF.

About this clone itself: A junction end diverges from the germline sequence, so it may reflect a read error. This chain joins TRBV5-3 and TRBJ1-6; no firm D call. Being an ORF, TRBV5-3 has a function that is uncertain. This CDR3 has 14 amino acids. The CDR3 spells CASSLSLGNSPLHF. The CDR3 DNA follows: TGTGCCAGCAGCTTGTCTCTGGGGAATTCACCCCTCCACTTT.

The V and J genes are TRBV7-9 and TRBJ2-3, with 12 bases identical to TRBD1. The CDR3 is 16 residues long. Germline values: CDR1 SEHNR, CDR2 FQNEAQ (reference sequence). The junction had 4 bases not matched to a gene; V was cut back by 2 bases and J by 4 bases. The CDR3 loop reads CASSLRDRGLADTQYF. CDR3 coding DNA: TGTGCCAGCAGCTTACGGGACAGGGGGCTTGCAGATACGCAGTATTTT.

The chain uses TRBV6-5 and TRBJ2-7, with D perhaps matching TRBD1 or TRBD2 (5 bases each). Germline CDR1 and CDR2: MNHEY and SVGAGI. Between the trimmed V and J ends, which lost 0 bases and 5 bases, there was a span of 5 bases. The CDR3 totals 12 residues. The CDR3 protein is CASSYSGDEQYF. CDR3 nucleotides: TGTGCCAGCAGTTACTCGGGGGACGAGCAGTACTTC.

This chain connects TRBV18 to TRBJ2-1; 12 bases are a match to TRBD2. CDR3 length: 15 residues. With V trimmed by 6 bases and J by 3 bases, 3 bases remained unmatched. Per germline, CDR1 KGHSH and CDR2 LQKENI. The CDR3: CASSRTSGNYNEQFF. Here the CDR3 DNA reads TGTGCCAGCTCTAGGACTAGCGGGAACTACAATGAGCAGTTCTTC.

The gene calls are TRBV30 and TRBJ1-2; no firm D call. Germline lookup yields CDR1 GTSNPN and CDR2 SVGIG (reference sequence). The CDR3 consists of 13 residues. Deletions cut 0 bases from V and 0 bases from J, with 5 bases between. The CDR3 region is CAWSVRANYGYTF. The CDR3 DNA reads as TGTGCCTGGAGTGTACGGGCTAACTATGGCTACACCTTC.

The chain links TRBV6-6 to TRBJ2-1, with 9 bases identical to TRBD2. The junction had 2 bases not matched to a gene; V was cut back by 2 bases and J by 6 bases. Germline assignment: CDR1 MNHNY and CDR2 SVGAGI (reference sequence). This CDR3 contains 14 residues. For the CDR3, the DNA is TGTGCCAGCAGTTACGCTAGCGGGATCAATGAGCAGTTCTTC. This gives the protein CASSYASGINEQFF.

This clone showed up just once. The V call is TRBV11-3, the J call TRBJ1-1; D not resolved. In germline, CDR1 is SGHNT, CDR2 YENEEA. This CDR3 has 13 amino acids. V lost 4 bases, J lost 5 bases, and 11 bases lay in between. The DNA for the CDR3 is TGTGCCAGCAGCTCTCGGATAGAGACTGAAGCTTTCTTT. It encodes CASSSRIETEAFF.

The chain couples TRBV18 to TRBJ2-3, with 16 bases matching TRBD2. The CDR3 spans 19 residues. After removal of 1 base from V and 0 bases from J, the junction contained 4 bases not matched to a gene. Germline V lookup: CDR1 KGHSH, CDR2 LQKENI. The CDR3 is CASSPRGLAGGKSTDTQYF. The CDR3, as DNA: TGTGCCAGCTCACCACGGGGACTAGCGGGAGGGAAAAGCACAGATACGCAGTATTTT.

The chain combines TRBV7-2 with TRBJ2-7; no definite D call. The germline CDR1 and CDR2 sequences are SGHTA and FQGNSA. Trimming left V 3 bases short and J 6 bases short, with 12 bases between. The CDR3 has 13 amino acids. CDR3 nucleotide sequence: TGTGCCAGCAGCTTCCCTCCACTTTTCGAGCAGTACTTC. It translates to CASSFPPLFEQYF.

The genes are TRBV7-9 and TRBJ2-4; D not certain. This CDR3 contains 15 residues. Per germline, CDR1 SEHNR and CDR2 FQNEAQ (reference sequence). Trimming left V 5 bases short and J 6 bases short, with 17 bases between. Written as DNA, the CDR3 is TGTGCCAGCAGCCCCCTCGAGCGCCGAGGAAACATTCAGTACTTC. Translated: CASSPLERRGNIQYF.

By sample share, this clone is medium-sized. V usage is TRBV7-9 and J usage is TRBJ2-5; 11 bases line up with TRBD1. V lost 0 bases, J lost 2 bases, and 2 bases stayed unmatched. Germline-derived CDR1 and CDR2 are SEHNR and FQNEAQ (reference sequence). The CDR3 covers 16 residues. DNA for the CDR3: TGTGCCAGCAGCTTAGCCGGGACAGGGGGACAAGAGACCCAGTACTTC. It translates to CASSLAGTGGQETQYF. Combining the CDR3 with reference TRBV7-9 and TRBJ2-5 gives the whole variable domain DTGVSQNPRHKITKRGQNVTFRCDPISEHNRLYWYRQTLGQGPEFLTYFQNEAQLEKSRLLSDRFSAERPKGSFSTLEIQRTEQGDSAMYLCASSLAGTGGQETQYFGPGTRLLVL.

This chain joins TRBV28 and TRBJ2-7; 7 nucleotides line up with TRBD1. Per the germline V gene, CDR1 is MDHEN and CDR2 is SYDVKM. V dropped 2 bases and J dropped 7; count of bases not matched to a gene: 11. CDR3 length equals 15 residues. CDR3: CASSLIRQGVREQYF. The CDR3 DNA reads as TGTGCCAGCAGTTTAATTAGGCAGGGGGTGAGAGAGCAGTACTTC.

Turning to this clone: A read error may produce the germline difference seen at one junction end. This chain links TRBV5-1 with TRBJ1-5; 8 bases are shared with TRBD1. The CDR3 length is 15 residues. Per germline, CDR1 SGHRS and CDR2 YFSETQ. CDR3: CASSFNTGGNQPQHF. In nucleotides, the CDR3 is TGTGCCAGCAGCTTCAACACAGGGGGTAATCAGCCCCAGCATTTT.

The J gene is TRBJ2-1, the V gene TRBV5-1; 10 bases are shared with TRBD1. Germline CDR1 and CDR2: SGHRS and YFSETQ. The V segment lost 3 bases and the J segment 1 base; nucleotides outside the gene matches: 10. This CDR3 contains 18 residues. The chain's CDR3 is CASSSAPPGQGSYNEQFF. The CDR3 coding sequence is TGCGCCAGCAGCTCCGCCCCACCGGGACAGGGGTCCTACAATGAGCAGTTCTTC.